These 21 T cell receptor beta chains were all obtained from the same sample, sequenced in a study of blood T cells in healthy people across ages. The authors ran a second PCR of 7 to 11 cycles using a sample-barcoded 5' primer and a J-beta primer mix. TCRdb re-called the 5' RACE reads with MiXCR, one entry per CDR3 protein. The sample contains roughly 1,500,000 distinct CDR3 sequences, around 42% of which appear only once. The source material was blood. The receptors here all came from a woman under 30 in good health.

The genes are TRBV27 and TRBJ2-7; 8 nucleotides line up with TRBD1. CDR1 and CDR2 (germline): MNHEY, SMNVEV (reference sequence). The CDR3 loop spans 15 amino acids. J lost 4 bases, V lost 4 bases, and 9 bases had no gene match. CDR3 region: CASSYSRTGRYEQYF. The CDR3 DNA is TGTGCCAGCAGTTACAGCCGGACAGGGCGGTACGAGCAGTACTTC.

This chain links TRBV2 with TRBJ2-1; maybe TRBD1 (6 bases). In germline, CDR1 is SNHLY, CDR2 FYNNEI. The CDR3 runs to 15 residues. The V end lost 5 bases, the J end lost 8 bases, and 19 bases lay between the germline ends. The CDR3 sequence: CASSFGGVSGDEQFF. CDR3 bases: TGTGCCAGCAGTTTTGGGGGCGTGAGTGGTGATGAGCAGTTCTTC. Variable domain in full (rest from reference TRBV2 and TRBJ2-1): EPEVTQTPSHQVTQMGQEVILRCVPISNHLYFYWYRQILGQKVEFLVSFYNNEISEKSEIFDDQFSVERPDGSNFTLKIRSTKLEDSAMYFCASSFGGVSGDEQFFGPGTRLTVL.

The table lists this clonotype with a few counts. The chain carries TRBV9 and TRBJ2-1, with a possible D match to TRBD2 (5 bases). CDR1 and CDR2 from the germline V gene are SGDLS and YYNGEE. The CDR3 loop spans 16 amino acids. Trimming took 0 bases from V and 2 from J, leaving 12 bases between them. The CDR3 DNA reads TGTGCCAGCAGCGTAGATTCGGGATCGGCCTACAATGAGCAGTTCTTC. Its protein is CASSVDSGSAYNEQFF.

This clonotype was counted a few times. This chain uses TRBV9 with TRBJ2-3; unclear D gene. V lost 0 bases and J lost 8, with 7 bases in between. Germline V CDR1 and CDR2: SGDLS, YYNGEE. This CDR3 spans 12 amino acids. CDR3: CASSVEESTQYF. The CDR3 DNA sequence: TGTGCCAGCAGCGTAGAGGAAAGTACGCAGTATTTT.

This chain joins TRBV6-6 and TRBJ1-1; no clear D. CDR1 is MNHNY, CDR2 SVGAGI, per germline (reference sequence). This CDR3 has 15 amino acids. Trimming removed 9 bases at V and 3 bases at J, with 20 bases between. The CDR3 nucleotides are TGTGCCAGTAGTAAACACAGTGGACCTGACACTGAAGCTTTCTTT. Translating it yields CASSKHSGPDTEAFF.

The V call is TRBV19, the J call TRBJ2-5, with a tentative D call TRBD1 (6 bases). Germline V gene data show CDR1 as LNHDA and CDR2 as SQIVND (reference sequence). V was pared by 4 bases and J by 11 bases, with 17 bases between. The CDR3 length is 13 residues. The CDR3: CASSNQNTGQQYF. CDR3 DNA sequence: TGTGCCAGTAGTAACCAGAACACAGGGCAGCAGTACTTC.

The V gene is TRBV28, the J gene TRBJ2-7, with 7 bases identical to TRBD2. Germline V gene lookup returns CDR1 MDHEN and CDR2 SYDVKM. Trimming at V came to 8 bases and at J to 5 bases, leaving 12 bases not matched to a gene. The CDR3 length is 14 residues. CDR3 nucleotide sequence: TGTGCCAGCCGAACCCTCGGGACTAACAACGAGCAGTACTTC. This codes for CASRTLGTNNEQYF.

A note on this clonotype: Mismatch with germline at one junction end may stem from a read error. This CDR3 is CAGSRDRFNYGYTF. The DNA of the CDR3 is TGTGCCGGCAGCCGGGACAGATTCAACTATGGCTACACCTTC. The V and J genes are TRBV5-5 and TRBJ1-2; TRBD1 matches at 7 bases. CDR3 length: 14 residues. Germline V gives CDR1 SGHKS, CDR2 YYEKEE (reference sequence).

The rearrangement joins TRBV11-2 to TRBJ2-4, with TRBD1 as a possible D gene (6 bases). The tail of the sequence fits TRBJ2-7 better, so the J call may be wrong. CDR3 length: 16 amino acids. The germline gives CDR1 SGHAT, CDR2 FQNNGV. This chain's CDR3 is CASSSQDSASPYEQYF. Here the CDR3 DNA reads TGTGCCAGCAGCTCCCAGGACAGTGCGTCCCCCTACGAGCAGTACTTC.

The chain is built from TRBV12-3 or TRBV12-4 and TRBJ1-1; possibly TRBD1 for D (5 bases). Between the trimmed V and J ends, which lost 6 bases and 6 bases, there was a span of 8 bases. This CDR3 region has 11 residues. The CDR3 nucleotides read TGTGCCAGCAGCAGGGCCCCTGAAGCTTTCTTT. The encoded protein is CASSRAPEAFF.

V and J are TRBV27 and TRBJ2-7; no reliable D call. CDR3 length: 13 residues. Germline CDR1 is MNHEY and CDR2 is SMNVEV (reference sequence). Trimming pared 4 bases from V and 6 bases from J, leaving 13 bases between. The chain's CDR3 is CASSYRVPFEQYF. For the CDR3, the DNA is TGTGCCAGCAGTTACCGCGTTCCTTTCGAGCAGTACTTC.

This chain joins TRBV7-9 and TRBJ2-3; possibly TRBD2 for D (5 bases). The V gene's germline CDR1 is SEHNR and CDR2 FQNEAQ (reference sequence). Trimming cost V 5 bases and J 0 bases, with 12 bases left between them. This CDR3 comprises 15 residues. The CDR3 region is CASSISGSSTDTQYF. CDR3 DNA sequence: TGTGCCAGCAGCATAAGCGGTTCTAGCACAGATACGCAGTATTTT.

V is TRBV11-2 and J is TRBJ2-6; D gene unclear. The CDR3 is 16 residues long. The ends were cut back, 2 bases at V and 1 base at J, with 9 bases in the middle. The germline gives CDR1 SGHAT, CDR2 FQNNGV. CDR3 sequence: CASSLSSESGANVLTF. Written as DNA, the CDR3 is TGTGCCAGCAGCTTATCCTCGGAGTCTGGGGCCAACGTCCTGACTTTC.

This clonotype was counted ten times or more. The chain employs TRBV20-1 and TRBJ2-7; D gene uncertain. V lost 1 base and J 2 bases, leaving 9 bases between the germline ends. The germline CDR1 and CDR2 sequences are DFQATT and SNEGSKA (reference sequence). There are 13 residues in the CDR3. The CDR3 bases are TGCAGTGCTAGAGTGGCGGATCCCTACGAGCAGTACTTC. It codes for CSARVADPYEQYF.

The chain uses TRBV7-9 and TRBJ1-2; D is ambiguous. This CDR3 region has 10 residues. V lost 10 bases to trimming and J lost 6 bases, with 9 bases between them. Germline CDR1 reads SEHNR; CDR2 reads FQNEAQ (reference sequence). CDR3 sequence (DNA): TGTGCCACCTTCATGGATGGCTACACCTTC. Residues: CATFMDGYTF.

This sequence joins TRBV29-1 and TRBJ1-5; TRBD1 is a possible D gene (5 bases). The CDR3 is 17 amino acids. Germline V gives CDR1 SQVTM, CDR2 ANQGSEA. V was clipped by 4 bases and J by 0 bases, with 19 bases between them. The DNA of the CDR3 is TGCAGCGTTGCCGGCGGGCAGGGAGATTATAGCAATCAGCCCCAGCATTTT. This sequence encodes CSVAGGQGDYSNQPQHF.

The rearrangement links TRBV7-9 to TRBJ2-5, with 10 bases aligning to TRBD2. The CDR3 covers 15 residues. Germline CDR1 is SEHNR and CDR2 is FQNEAQ (reference sequence). Trimming took 8 bases from V and 2 from J; bases not matched to a gene: 8. DNA of the CDR3: TGTGCCAGCCCGAACATAGCGGGGGGTCAAGAGACCCAGTACTTC. Residues: CASPNIAGGQETQYF. The full variable domain, rest sourced from reference TRBV7-9 and TRBJ2-5, is DTGVSQNPRHKITKRGQNVTFRCDPISEHNRLYWYRQTLGQGPEFLTYFQNEAQLEKSRLLSDRFSAERPKGSFSTLEIQRTEQGDSAMYLCASPNIAGGQETQYFGPGTRLLVL.

Note on this clonotype: The junction departs from germline at one end; a sequencing error may be responsible. This sequence joins TRBV5-8 and TRBJ2-1; D is uncertain. CDR3 size: 16 residues. Germline V CDR1 and CDR2: SGHTS, YDEGEE. The CDR3 DNA reads as TGTGCCAGCAGACAAGCAGCCACCCCTCCCCACAATGAGCCGTTCTTC. This sequence encodes CASRQAATPPHNEPFF.

The CDR3 DNA reads as TGCAGTGCTAGAGAGGACAGGGCCCAGCATTTT. It codes for CSAREDRAQHF. The chain uses TRBV20-1 and TRBJ1-5, with 8 nucleotides matching TRBD1. Germline assignment: CDR1 DFQATT and CDR2 SNEGSKA (reference sequence). The CDR3 is made up of 11 amino acids. J lost 11 bases, V lost 0 bases, and 0 bases had no gene match.

The genes are TRBV6-1 and TRBJ2-7; 8 bases are shared with TRBD2. The CDR3 is 17 residues long. The V and J ends lost 6 bases and 1 base, in that order; junction bases with no gene match: 14. CDR1 is MNHNS and CDR2 is SASEGT in the germline V gene. The CDR3 reads CASSLMNIAGMSYEQYF. The CDR3 region has the DNA TGTGCCAGCAGCTTGATGAATATAGCGGGAATGTCCTACGAGCAGTACTTC.

The CDR3 here is CASSQEVYYGYTF. The CDR3, as DNA: TGCGCCAGCAGCCAAGAGGTCTACTATGGCTACACCTTC. The rearrangement uses TRBV4-1 and TRBJ1-2; D not resolved. V was trimmed by 0 bases and J by 3 bases, leaving 5 bases between them. CDR1 and CDR2 (germline): MGHRA, YSYEKL. CDR3 length equals 13 residues.